This passage covers 14 T cell receptor beta chains from one sample sequenced in a study of blood T cells in healthy people across ages. Next came a second PCR, run for about 6 to 12 cycles, which used a sample-barcoded 5' primer along with a J-beta primer mix. TCRdb analysed the 5' RACE reads with MiXCR anew, one entry per CDR3 protein. The table records roughly 700,000 distinct CDR3 sequences, 49% of them present only once. The sequenced sample consisted of blood. These receptors were collected from a woman between 55 and 75 years old in good health.

The rearrangement joins TRBV18 to TRBJ2-5; D gene uncertain. Germline V gene lookup returns CDR1 KGHSH and CDR2 LQKENI. CDR3 length equals 12 residues. The V gene lost 2 bases and the J gene lost 5 bases, with 6 bases spanning the gap. The CDR3 bases are TGTGCCAGCTCACCAACCGGGGAGACCCAGTACTTC. This codes for CASSPTGETQYF.

This clonotype was detected ten times or more. The chain recombines TRBV9 with TRBJ2-5; 7 positions match TRBD1. J was trimmed by 5 bases and V by 3 bases; bases with no gene match: 7. This CDR3 spans 14 amino acids. Germline V lookup: CDR1 SGDLS, CDR2 YYNGEE. In DNA, the CDR3 is TGTGCCAGCAGCGCCAGACAGGGTGAGGAGACCCAGTACTTC. Its protein is CASSARQGEETQYF.

CDR3 protein: CASSRTFEQFF. The CDR3 nucleotides read TGTGCCAGCAGCCGGACTTTTGAGCAGTTCTTC. This rearrangement joins TRBV7-2 to TRBJ2-1; a possible D gene is TRBD2 (5 bases). This CDR3 contains 11 residues. Trimming left V 5 bases short and J 9 bases short, with 8 bases between. CDR1 is SGHTA and CDR2 is FQGNSA in the germline V gene.

This sequence joins TRBV3-1 and TRBJ2-7; D assignment may be TRBD1 or TRBD2 (5 bases each). This CDR3 is built from 15 residues. Germline lookup yields CDR1 LGHDT and CDR2 YNNKEL (reference sequence). V dropped 7 bases and J dropped 5 bases, with 21 bases sitting between them. CDR3 sequence (DNA): TGTGCCAGCACCCTCGGGACCCTAGGATGGAACGAGCAGTACTTC. This translates into CASTLGTLGWNEQYF.

This clonotype has ten or more counts. CDR3 region: CASSEGGETQYF. In nucleotides, the CDR3 is TGTGCCAGCAGTGAAGGGGGGGAGACCCAGTACTTC. V and J are TRBV6-1 and TRBJ2-5; D is tentatively TRBD1 or TRBD2 (5 bases each). The CDR3 runs to 12 residues. Trimming removed 1 base from V and 5 bases from J, with 5 bases in between. Germline V gene lookup returns CDR1 MNHNS and CDR2 SASEGT.

This clonotype came up a few times. The genes are TRBV20-1 and TRBJ2-3; no clear D. CDR3 length: 10 amino acids. In germline, CDR1 is DFQATT, CDR2 SNEGSKA (reference sequence). Deletions cut 8 bases from V and 2 bases from J, with 5 bases between. The chain's CDR3 is CSTATDTQYF. The CDR3 nucleotides read TGCAGTACAGCCACAGATACGCAGTATTTT.

DNA for the CDR3: TGTGCCAGCAGCGTATTGAGCGGGAGCGAGCAGTACTTC. Protein sequence: CASSVLSGSEQYF. The chain carries TRBV9 and TRBJ2-5; 8 positions agree with TRBD2. TRBJ2-7 matches the DNA end more closely, so the J call is doubtful. This CDR3 is built from 13 residues. Germline V CDR1 and CDR2: SGDLS, YYNGEE.

The V gene is TRBV28, the J gene TRBJ2-3; 8 nucleotides agree with TRBD2. Looked up from germline, CDR1 is MDHEN and CDR2 is SYDVKM. This CDR3 has 15 residues. Unmatched junction bases numbered 7, after V lost 5 bases and J lost 3 bases. CDR3 region: CASSPLAEVTDTQYF. The CDR3, as DNA: TGTGCCAGCAGTCCACTAGCGGAAGTTACAGATACGCAGTATTTT. The whole variable domain, filled in from reference TRBV28 and TRBJ2-3, reads DVKVTQSSRYLVKRTGEKVFLECVQDMDHENMFWYRQDPGLGLRLIYFSYDVKMKEKGDIPEGYSVSREKKERFSLILESASTNQTSMYLCASSPLAEVTDTQYFGPGTRLTVL.

The chain combines TRBV19 with TRBJ2-1; D remains ambiguous. The CDR3 runs to 14 residues. Trimming pared 0 bases from V and 10 bases from J, leaving 13 bases between. CDR1 is LNHDA and CDR2 is SQIVND in the germline V gene (reference sequence). The CDR3 spells CASSIEASTKEQFF. Written as DNA, the CDR3 is TGTGCCAGTAGTATAGAGGCGAGCACTAAGGAGCAGTTCTTC. Full variable domain (rest looked up from reference TRBV19 and TRBJ2-1): DGGITQSPKYLFRKEGQNVTLSCEQNLNHDAMYWYRQDPGQGLRLIYYSQIVNDFQKGDIAEGYSVSREKKESFPLTVTSAQKNPTAFYLCASSIEASTKEQFFGPGTRLTVL.

This chain links TRBV5-1 with TRBJ2-3, with D perhaps matching TRBD1 (5 bases). Trimming removed 4 bases at V and 4 bases at J, with 13 bases between. The CDR3 runs to 14 residues. The germline gives CDR1 SGHRS, CDR2 YFSETQ. CDR3: CASSPQAGPDTQYF. In DNA, the CDR3 is TGCGCCAGCAGCCCACAGGCAGGTCCAGATACGCAGTATTTT.

This chain connects TRBV15 to TRBJ2-3; tentative D call: TRBD2 (6 bases). Per the germline V gene, CDR1 is LNHNV and CDR2 is YYDKDF (reference sequence). The CDR3 has 14 residues. Deletions cut 0 bases from V and 9 bases from J, with 13 bases between. In DNA, the CDR3 is TGTGCCACCAGCAGAGATCGAGTCGCGGGGACGCAGTATTTT. Its translation: CATSRDRVAGTQYF. The complete variable domain, with remaining parts taken from reference TRBV15 and TRBJ2-3, reads DAMVIQNPRYQVTQFGKPVTLSCSQTLNHNVMYWYQQKSSQAPKLLFHYYDKDFNNEADTPDNFQSRRPNTSFCFLDIRSPGLGDTAMYLCATSRDRVAGTQYFGPGTRLTVL.

The V gene is TRBV7-8, the J gene TRBJ2-2, with 7 bases lining up with TRBD2. The V segment lost 9 bases and the J segment 4 bases; nucleotides outside the gene matches: 8. The germline V gene encodes CDR1 SGHVS and CDR2 FQNEAQ. This CDR3 region has 14 residues. The CDR3 protein is CASQRGLPTGELFF. Written as DNA, the CDR3 is TGTGCCAGTCAGCGGGGCCTGCCCACCGGGGAGCTGTTTTTT.

The V and J genes are TRBV4-2 and TRBJ2-1; 15 bases agree with TRBD2. The junction had 15 bases not matched to a gene; V was cut back by 3 bases and J by 6 bases. Per germline, CDR1 LGHNA and CDR2 YNFKEQ. The CDR3 totals 20 residues. The DNA for the CDR3 is TGTGCCAGCAGCCATCGGGGACTAGCGGGAGGCGATATCACGGCCAATGAGCAGTTCTTC. As protein: CASSHRGLAGGDITANEQFF.

This sequence joins TRBV20-1 and TRBJ2-1; 11 nucleotides agree with TRBD2. CDR1 DFQATT and CDR2 SNEGSKA come from the germline V gene (reference sequence). CDR3 length: 13 residues. The CDR3, as DNA: TGCAGCTCGACTAGCGGGATAGACAATGAGCAGTTCTTC. The encoded protein is CSSTSGIDNEQFF.